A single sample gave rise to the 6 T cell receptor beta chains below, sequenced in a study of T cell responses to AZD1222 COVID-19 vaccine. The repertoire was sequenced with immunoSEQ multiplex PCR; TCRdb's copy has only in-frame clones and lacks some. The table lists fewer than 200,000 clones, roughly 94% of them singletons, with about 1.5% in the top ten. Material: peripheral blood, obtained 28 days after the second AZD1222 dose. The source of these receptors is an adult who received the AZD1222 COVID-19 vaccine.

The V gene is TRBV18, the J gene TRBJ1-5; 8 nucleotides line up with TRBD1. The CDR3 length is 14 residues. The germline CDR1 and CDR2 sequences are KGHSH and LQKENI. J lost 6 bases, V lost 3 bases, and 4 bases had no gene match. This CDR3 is CASSPGQGAQPQHF. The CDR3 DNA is TGTGCCAGCTCACCCGGACAGGGCGCTCAGCCCCAGCATTTT.

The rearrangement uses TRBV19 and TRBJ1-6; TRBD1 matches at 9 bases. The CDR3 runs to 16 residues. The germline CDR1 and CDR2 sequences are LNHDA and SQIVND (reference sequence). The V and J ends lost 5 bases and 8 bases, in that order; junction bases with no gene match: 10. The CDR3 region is CASSPTRTGDHSPLHF. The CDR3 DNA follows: TGTGCCAGTAGTCCAACCCGGACAGGGGATCATTCACCCCTCCACTTT.

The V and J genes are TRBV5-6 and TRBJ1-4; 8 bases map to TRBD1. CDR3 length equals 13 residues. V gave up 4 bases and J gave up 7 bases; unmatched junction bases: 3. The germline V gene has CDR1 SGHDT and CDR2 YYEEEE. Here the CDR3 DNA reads TGTGCCAGCAGCCCCGACAGGGGTGAAAAACTGTTTTTT. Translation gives CASSPDRGEKLFF.

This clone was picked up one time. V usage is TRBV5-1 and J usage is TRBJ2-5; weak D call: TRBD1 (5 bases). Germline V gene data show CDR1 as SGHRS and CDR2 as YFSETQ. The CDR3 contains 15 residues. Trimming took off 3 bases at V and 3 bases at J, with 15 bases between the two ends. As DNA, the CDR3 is TGCGCCAGCAGCTCAACTGGACAAGTAGAAGAGACCCAGTACTTC. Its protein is CASSSTGQVEETQYF. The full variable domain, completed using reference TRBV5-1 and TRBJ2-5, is KAGVTQTPRYLIKTRGQQVTLSCSPISGHRSVSWYQQTPGQGLQFLFEYFSETQRNKGNFPGRFSGRQFSNSRSEMNVSTLELGDSALYLCASSSTGQVEETQYFGPGTRLLVL.

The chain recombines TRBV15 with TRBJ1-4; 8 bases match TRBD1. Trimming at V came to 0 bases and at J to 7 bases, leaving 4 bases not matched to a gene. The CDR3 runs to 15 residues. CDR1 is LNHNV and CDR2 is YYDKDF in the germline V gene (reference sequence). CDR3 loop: CATSRDRGPGEKLFF. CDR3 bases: TGTGCCACCAGCAGAGACAGGGGGCCGGGTGAAAAACTGTTTTTT.

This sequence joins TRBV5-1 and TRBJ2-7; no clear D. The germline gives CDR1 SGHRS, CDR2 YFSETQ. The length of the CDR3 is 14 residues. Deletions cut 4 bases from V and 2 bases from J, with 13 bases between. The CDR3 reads CASSLYDGAYEQYF. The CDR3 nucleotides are TGCGCCAGCAGCCTGTACGACGGTGCCTACGAGCAGTACTTC.